This TCR beta chain was captured in a study of cytomegalovirus exposure and HLA in healthy donors. Broader study findings: Testing in vitro showed a few CMV-associated chains specific for CMV antigens. Earlier analysis found most TCR beta V segments productive about 90% or about 30% of the time.

The CDR3 is 12 amino acids. Unmatched junction bases numbered 0, after V lost 1 base and J lost 7 bases. CDR1 and CDR2 (germline): SEHNR, FQNEAQ (reference sequence). In the PCR, 60 Vbeta and 13 Jbeta primers were used. Sequenced by immunoSEQ multiplex PCR; TCRdb stores in-frame clones only, minus some. The sample consists of tens of thousands of clones, about 67% of them appearing once. Unrecorded immune exposure was likely among donors, who were nominally healthy when sampled. Notes on this clone: Its specificity is not known.

This rearrangement joins TRBV7-9 to TRBJ1-2, with 7 bases matching TRBD1. The TCR comes from a man aged 40-49 years in good health and CMV-seropositive. Sequenced: PBMCs. The CDR3 DNA reads TGTGCCAGCAGCTTAGACAGGGGTGGCTACACCTTC. Amino acids: CASSLDRGGYTF.